Following are 27 T cell receptor beta chains from one sample sequenced in a study of blood T cell repertoires in COVID-19. Assay used: immunoSEQ multiplex PCR; TCRdb lists only in-frame clones, some missing. This sample has fewer than 300,000 clones, with roughly 83% found just once. Source material: peripheral blood. Source of these receptors: a woman in her sixties or seventies with active or convalescent COVID-19.

The chain employs TRBV6-5 and TRBJ2-3; tentatively, D is TRBD2 (5 bases). V was trimmed by 0 bases and J by 4 bases, leaving 8 bases between them. The CDR3 totals 14 residues. Germline CDR1 MNHEY, CDR2 SVGAGI. The CDR3 loop reads CASSYSGNPDTQYF. CDR3 in DNA: TGTGCCAGCAGTTACTCCGGGAACCCAGATACGCAGTATTTT.

This clone was observed once. The chain uses TRBV5-1 and TRBJ2-7, with 11 bases aligning to TRBD2. CDR1 and CDR2 (germline): SGHRS, YFSETQ. V lost 0 bases and J lost 5; bases outside the gene matches: 16. The CDR3 sequence is 19 residues long. The CDR3 DNA reads as TGCGCCAGCAGCTTGGCTCAGGGCGGACTAGCGGGTCTCAGCCACGAGCAGTACTTC. Residues: CASSLAQGGLAGLSHEQYF. Together with reference TRBV5-1 and TRBJ2-7, the CDR3 gives the full variable domain: KAGVTQTPRYLIKTRGQQVTLSCSPISGHRSVSWYQQTPGQGLQFLFEYFSETQRNKGNFPGRFSGRQFSNSRSEMNVSTLELGDSALYLCASSLAQGGLAGLSHEQYFGPGTRLTVT.

The chain employs TRBV5-4 and TRBJ2-5; no reliable D call. Germline-derived CDR1 and CDR2 are SGHNT and YYREEE (reference sequence). CDR3 size: 14 residues. Trimming shortened V by 2 bases and J by 1 base, and 9 bases separated the two germline ends. The CDR3 sequence: CASSLAGAQETQYF. The CDR3 DNA follows: TGTGCCAGCAGCTTAGCCGGAGCCCAAGAGACCCAGTACTTC.

V is TRBV2 and J is TRBJ2-7; TRBD1 matches at 7 bases. V was clipped by 5 bases and J by 6 bases; unmatched bases: 4. Germline-derived CDR1 and CDR2 are SNHLY and FYNNEI. This CDR3 contains 12 residues. The CDR3 loop reads CASSSAGGEQYF. CDR3 in DNA: TGTGCCAGCAGTTCCGCAGGGGGCGAGCAGTACTTC.

In its sample, this clone was seen once. The J gene is TRBJ2-1, the V gene TRBV2; possible D gene TRBD1, 5 bases. Between the trimmed V and J ends, which lost 8 bases and 6 bases, there was a span of 23 bases. This CDR3 is 16 amino acids long. Germline CDR1 and CDR2: SNHLY and FYNNEI. CDR3 loop: CASSGMDTTLINEQFF. The CDR3 DNA reads TGTGCCAGCTCCGGAATGGACACAACCTTAATCAATGAGCAGTTCTTC.

About this clone itself: The same CDR3 can be traced to other DNA sequences in this sample. V usage is TRBV3-1 (or the pseudogene TRBV3-2) and J usage is TRBJ1-1; D uncertain. Germline V gene lookup returns CDR1 LGHDT and CDR2 YNNKEL (reference sequence). The CDR3 totals 12 residues. V was shortened by 3 bases and J by 2 bases, with 4 bases between the two germline ends. This CDR3 is CASSHLNTEAFF. The CDR3 DNA sequence: TGTGCCAGCAGCCATCTCAACACTGAAGCTTTCTTT.

This clone was seen many times. The rearrangement links TRBV7-9 to TRBJ2-3, with 8 bases that match TRBD2. The CDR3 totals 16 residues. J gave up 5 bases and V 5 bases, and 12 bases lay outside the gene matches. CDR1 is SEHNR, CDR2 FQNEAQ, per germline (reference sequence). The CDR3 DNA follows: TGTGCCAGCAGCCAACCCCCGGGAGGGCCAGGAGATACGCAGTATTTT. Encoded protein: CASSQPPGGPGDTQYF.

The sample holds a few counts of this clone. The J gene is TRBJ2-5, the V gene TRBV11-2; D unresolved. Trimming shortened V by 3 bases and J by 9 bases, and 8 bases separated the two germline ends. The CDR3 spans 11 residues. The V gene's germline CDR1 is SGHAT and CDR2 FQNNGV. CDR3 DNA: TGTGCCAGCAGCTTTACTCTGGCCCAGTACTTC. Amino acids: CASSFTLAQYF.

The chain recombines TRBV7-9 with TRBJ1-2, with TRBD1 identical over 10 bases. Germline V lookup: CDR1 SEHNR, CDR2 FQNEAQ (reference sequence). Trimming cost V 5 bases and J 3 bases; bases outside gene matches: 6. The CDR3 is 15 residues long. This CDR3 is CASSQRQGADYGYTF. The CDR3 DNA reads TGTGCCAGCAGCCAGAGACAGGGGGCTGACTATGGCTACACCTTC.

The V call is TRBV4-3, the J call TRBJ1-2; tentative D call: TRBD1 (6 bases). CDR3 length: 15 residues. The germline V gene has CDR1 LGHNA and CDR2 YSLEER. V was trimmed by 1 base and J by 5 bases, leaving 14 bases between them. The CDR3 bases are TGCGCCAGCAGCCAAGTTGGAGGACAGACTTATGGCTACACCTTC. Its protein product is CASSQVGGQTYGYTF.

This chain joins TRBV5-1 and TRBJ2-5, with 10 bases lining up with TRBD1. The CDR3 is 14 amino acids. The ends lost 6 bases at V and 3 bases at J; junction bases unmatched: 5. CDR1 is SGHRS, CDR2 YFSETQ, per germline. The CDR3 loop reads CASNYGTGEETQYF. As DNA, the CDR3 is TGCGCCAGCAACTATGGGACAGGGGAAGAGACCCAGTACTTC.

The CDR3 spells CASGTSGEGEQFF. DNA of the CDR3: TGTGCCAGCGGGACTTCGGGGGAGGGCGAGCAGTTCTTC. This chain uses TRBV12-3 or TRBV12-4 with TRBJ2-1; 7 bases agree with TRBD2. Trimming cost V 8 bases and J 10 bases; bases outside gene matches: 11. This CDR3 is built from 13 residues.

The chain carries TRBV11-2 and TRBJ2-3; tentatively, D is TRBD1 (6 bases). V lost 1 base to trimming and J lost 10 bases, with 12 bases between them. Germline V CDR1 and CDR2: SGHAT, FQNNGV. This CDR3 has 13 residues. This CDR3 is CASSLAGQGSQYF. CDR3 in DNA: TGTGCCAGCAGCTTAGCGGGGCAGGGGTCGCAGTATTTT.

V usage is TRBV19 and J usage is TRBJ1-1; TRBD1 matches at 9 bases. There are 15 residues in the CDR3. V lost 5 bases and J lost 4; bases outside the gene matches: 8. CDR1 and CDR2 from the germline V gene are LNHDA and SQIVND (reference sequence). CDR3 residues: CASSPLQGARTEAFF. The DNA for the CDR3 is TGTGCCAGTAGTCCCCTACAGGGGGCGCGCACTGAAGCTTTCTTT.

J is TRBJ2-1 and V is TRBV2; perhaps TRBD1 as D (6 bases). V was cut by 8 bases and J by 4 bases, with 15 bases left in between. This CDR3 is 14 amino acids long. Germline values: CDR1 SNHLY, CDR2 FYNNEI. CDR3 residues: CASQEGTSYNEQFF. The CDR3 DNA reads as TGTGCCAGCCAGGAAGGGACATCTTACAATGAGCAGTTCTTC.

This clone has a handful of counts. V is TRBV9 and J is TRBJ1-1; 7 bases are a match to TRBD1. Per germline, CDR1 SGDLS and CDR2 YYNGEE. With V trimmed by 3 bases and J by 4 bases, 12 bases remained unmatched. CDR3 length: 16 residues. CDR3 DNA: TGTGCCAGCAGCGCCCCCCGCGTGGGACAGAGCACTGAAGCTTTCTTT. Its protein is CASSAPRVGQSTEAFF.

This rearrangement joins TRBV30 to TRBJ2-2; 7 bases map to TRBD1. The V segment lost 4 bases and the J segment 5 bases; nucleotides outside the gene matches: 4. Germline V lookup: CDR1 GTSNPN, CDR2 SVGIG (reference sequence). The CDR3 runs 13 residues. For the CDR3, the DNA is TGTGCCTGGAAAGAGGGGGCTACCGGGGAGCTGTTTTTT. Translating gives CAWKEGATGELFF.

Regarding this clone: At one boundary the junction diverges from the germline segment, which might be a read error. V and J are TRBV19 and TRBJ2-5, with a tentative D call TRBD1 (5 bases). CDR1 LNHDA and CDR2 SQIVND come from the germline V gene (reference sequence). CDR3 size: 13 residues. In nucleotides, the CDR3 is TGTGCCAGTAGTATAGCCCCTGGGGCCGAGAAAGACTTC. Protein sequence: CASSIAPGAEKDF.

This chain links TRBV4-2 with TRBJ2-7; TRBD2 matches at 8 bases. Per the germline V gene, CDR1 is LGHNA and CDR2 is YNFKEQ. The V and J ends lost 1 base and 4 bases, in that order; junction bases with no gene match: 12. The CDR3 sequence is 17 residues long. The CDR3 here is CASSQVGSGSGIYEQYF. DNA of the CDR3: TGTGCCAGCAGCCAAGTAGGGAGCGGGAGTGGGATTTACGAGCAGTACTTC.

V is TRBV7-9 and J is TRBJ2-7; D unclear. In germline, CDR1 is SEHNR, CDR2 FQNEAQ (reference sequence). CDR3 length: 15 residues. V gave up 0 bases and J gave up 5 bases, with 14 bases separating them. This CDR3 is CASSLAHYSFDEQYF. The CDR3 region has the DNA TGTGCCAGCAGCTTAGCGCATTACAGTTTTGACGAGCAGTACTTC.

The CDR3 DNA sequence: TGTGCCAGCAGCTTACGGGACACCAACTACGAGCAGTACTTC. This encodes CASSLRDTNYEQYF. The chain has TRBV11-2 and TRBJ2-7, with D tentatively TRBD1 (6 bases). The CDR3 spans 14 residues. V dropped 2 bases and J dropped 3 bases, with 11 bases sitting between them. In germline, CDR1 is SGHAT, CDR2 FQNNGV.

This clone has a single count. The chain is built from TRBV7-6 and TRBJ1-5; D may be TRBD1 (5 bases). From germline, CDR1 is SGHVS and CDR2 FNYEAQ. With 5 bases removed from V and 5 bases from J, the gap between germline ends came to 16 bases. The CDR3 has 15 residues. The DNA for the CDR3 is TGTGCCAGCAGCCCTGGGTGGCAGGGATATCAGCCCCAGCATTTT. This encodes CASSPGWQGYQPQHF.

This chain connects TRBV19 to TRBJ1-2, with 10 bases fitting TRBD1. CDR1 and CDR2 (germline): LNHDA, SQIVND (reference sequence). The trim removed 6 bases at V and 7 bases at J, leaving 14 bases unmatched. The CDR3 extends over 16 amino acids. The CDR3 DNA reads as TGTGCCAGTAGCCCACGGAGGGACAGGGGACCCGGTGGCTACACCTTC. Translated: CASSPRRDRGPGGYTF.

CDR3 in amino acids: CATLPYPLYEETQYF. For the CDR3, the DNA is TGTGCCACCCTCCCTTACCCCCTATACGAAGAGACCCAGTACTTC. The chain has TRBV28 and TRBJ2-5; D uncertain. There are 15 residues in the CDR3. V lost 10 bases and J lost 3, with 21 bases in between. The germline gives CDR1 MDHEN, CDR2 SYDVKM. The full variable domain, with the rest looked up from reference TRBV28 and TRBJ2-5, is DVKVTQSSRYLVKRTGEKVFLECVQDMDHENMFWYRQDPGLGLRLIYFSYDVKMKEKGDIPEGYSVSREKKERFSLILESASTNQTSMYLCATLPYPLYEETQYFGPGTRLLVL.

This sequence joins TRBV20-1 and TRBJ2-1; 9 bases agree with TRBD1. There are 15 residues in the CDR3. Per germline, CDR1 DFQATT and CDR2 SNEGSKA (reference sequence). Germline trimming cut 3 bases from V and 5 bases from J; bases unmatched to any gene: 8. CDR3: CSASNRDRVHNEQFF. CDR3 nucleotides: TGCAGTGCTAGTAACCGGGACAGGGTCCACAATGAGCAGTTCTTC.

This sequence joins TRBV11-2 and TRBJ2-7; D gene uncertain. Germline V lookup: CDR1 SGHAT, CDR2 FQNNGV. The CDR3 loop spans 13 amino acids. Trimming cost V 2 bases and J 1 base, with 6 bases left between them. CDR3 nucleotide sequence: TGTGCCAGCAGCTTATCCCTTTCCTACGAGCAGTACTTC. This translates into CASSLSLSYEQYF.

J is TRBJ2-2 and V is TRBV28; the match to TRBD2 covers 7 bases. V lost 7 bases to trimming and J lost 7 bases; unmatched junction nucleotides: 9. CDR1 and CDR2 from the germline V gene are MDHEN and SYDVKM. The CDR3 is made up of 14 amino acids. The CDR3 DNA follows: TGTGCCAGCACCGTGGGAGGGGCGGACGGGGAGCTGTTTTTT. Amino acid sequence: CASTVGGADGELFF.